The clone carrying this TCR beta chain was observed once. Its target is not known. This sample was included in a study of T cell responses to AZD1222 COVID-19 vaccine. Study-wide findings and caveats: Compared with day 0, the breadth and depth of the Spike-specific TCR repertoire rose significantly after two doses of AZD1222. Possibly, clonal diversity was underestimated; donors were largely white British and included more females.

Germline trimming cut 2 bases from V and 5 bases from J; bases unmatched to any gene: 11. The V gene's germline CDR1 is LGHDT and CDR2 YNNKEL (reference sequence). The CDR3 is 16 residues long. Profiled with immunoSEQ multiplex PCR; TCRdb holds only in-frame clones, not every one. This sample has approximately 200,000 clones; roughly 94% occur once, and the top ten carry around 1.7%. The sequence derives from an adult who received the MenACWY meningococcal vaccine as a control. V usage is TRBV3-1 (or the pseudogene TRBV3-2) and J usage is TRBJ2-5, with 7 bases aligning to TRBD2. The sample was peripheral blood, taken 28 days after the second dose of the MenACWY control vaccine. The CDR3 sequence is CASSQPWGGRDETQYF. CDR3 coding DNA: TGTGCCAGCAGCCAACCGTGGGGGGGGAGAGATGAGACCCAGTACTTC.